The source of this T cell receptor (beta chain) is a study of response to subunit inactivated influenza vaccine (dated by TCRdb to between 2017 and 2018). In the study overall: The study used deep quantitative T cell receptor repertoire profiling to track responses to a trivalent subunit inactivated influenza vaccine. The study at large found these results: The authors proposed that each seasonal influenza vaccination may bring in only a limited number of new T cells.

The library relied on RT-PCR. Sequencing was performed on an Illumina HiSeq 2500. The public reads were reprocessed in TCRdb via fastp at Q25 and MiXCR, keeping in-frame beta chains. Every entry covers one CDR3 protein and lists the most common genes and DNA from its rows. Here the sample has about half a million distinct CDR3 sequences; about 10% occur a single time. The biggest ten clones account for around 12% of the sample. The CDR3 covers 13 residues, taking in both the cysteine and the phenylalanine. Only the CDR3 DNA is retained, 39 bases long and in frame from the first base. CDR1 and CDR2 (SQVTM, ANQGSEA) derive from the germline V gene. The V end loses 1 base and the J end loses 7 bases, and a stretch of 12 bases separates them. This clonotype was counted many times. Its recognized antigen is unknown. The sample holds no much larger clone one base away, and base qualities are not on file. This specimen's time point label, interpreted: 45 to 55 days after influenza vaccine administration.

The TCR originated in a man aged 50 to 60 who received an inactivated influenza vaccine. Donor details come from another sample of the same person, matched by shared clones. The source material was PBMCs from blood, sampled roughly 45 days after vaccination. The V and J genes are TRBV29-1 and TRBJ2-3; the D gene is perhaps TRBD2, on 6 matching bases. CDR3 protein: CSVEAAGLYTQYF. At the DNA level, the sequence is TGCAGCGTTGAAGCCGCGGGACTGTATACGCAGTATTTT.